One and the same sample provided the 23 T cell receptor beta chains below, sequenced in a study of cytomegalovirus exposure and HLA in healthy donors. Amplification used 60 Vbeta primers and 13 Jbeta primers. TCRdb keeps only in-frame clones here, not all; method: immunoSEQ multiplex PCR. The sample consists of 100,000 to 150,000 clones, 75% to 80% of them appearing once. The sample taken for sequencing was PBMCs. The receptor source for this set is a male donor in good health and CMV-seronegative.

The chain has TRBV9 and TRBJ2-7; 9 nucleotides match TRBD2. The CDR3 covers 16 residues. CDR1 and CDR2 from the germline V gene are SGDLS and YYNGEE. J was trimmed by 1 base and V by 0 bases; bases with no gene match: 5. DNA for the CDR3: TGTGCCAGCAGCGTAGGGTCGCTAGCGGGATCCTACGAGCAGTACTTC. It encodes CASSVGSLAGSYEQYF.

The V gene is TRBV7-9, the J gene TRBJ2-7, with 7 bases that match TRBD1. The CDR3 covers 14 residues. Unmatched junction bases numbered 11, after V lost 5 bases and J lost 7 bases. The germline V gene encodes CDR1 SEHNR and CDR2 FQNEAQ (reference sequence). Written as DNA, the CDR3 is TGTGCCAGCAGCACAAGGGACAGCCTAGGTGAGCAGTACTTC. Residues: CASSTRDSLGEQYF.

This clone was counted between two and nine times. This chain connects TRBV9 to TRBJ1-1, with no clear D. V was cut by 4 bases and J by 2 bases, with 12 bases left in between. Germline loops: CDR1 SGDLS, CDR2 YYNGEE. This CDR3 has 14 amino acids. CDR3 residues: CASSSLPGNTEAFF. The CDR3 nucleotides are TGTGCCAGCAGCTCGCTGCCTGGCAACACTGAAGCTTTCTTT. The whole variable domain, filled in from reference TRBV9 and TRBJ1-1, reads DSGVTQTPKHLITATGQRVTLRCSPRSGDLSVYWYQQSLDQGLQFLIQYYNGEERAKGNILERFSAQQFPDLHSELNLSSLELGDSALYFCASSSLPGNTEAFFGQGTRLTVV.

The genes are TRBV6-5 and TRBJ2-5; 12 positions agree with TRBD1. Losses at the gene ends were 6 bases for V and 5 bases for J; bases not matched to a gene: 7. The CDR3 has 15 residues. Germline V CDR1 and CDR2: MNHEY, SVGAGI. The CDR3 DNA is TGTGCCAGCAGATCGGGACAGGGGGCCTGGGAGACCCAGTACTTC. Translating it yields CASRSGQGAWETQYF.

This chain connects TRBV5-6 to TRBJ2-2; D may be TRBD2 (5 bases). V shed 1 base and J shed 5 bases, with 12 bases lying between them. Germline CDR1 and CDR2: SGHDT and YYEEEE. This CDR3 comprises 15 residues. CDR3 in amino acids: CASSLTNSGTGELFF. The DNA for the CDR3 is TGTGCCAGCAGCTTGACGAATTCGGGGACCGGGGAGCTGTTTTTT. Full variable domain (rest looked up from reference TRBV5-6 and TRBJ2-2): DAGVTQSPTHLIKTRGQQVTLRCSPKSGHDTVSWYQQALGQGPQFIFQYYEEEERQRGNFPDRFSGHQFPNYSSELNVNALLLGDSALYLCASSLTNSGTGELFFGEGSRLTVL.

CDR3 coding DNA: TGTGCCAGCAGTGTAACGGCGGGGGGGCAGGATACGCAGTATTTT. This gives the protein CASSVTAGGQDTQYF. The rearrangement uses TRBV2 and TRBJ2-3; 9 bases map to TRBD2. CDR1 and CDR2 (germline): SNHLY, FYNNEI. The CDR3 totals 15 residues. V gave up 4 bases and J gave up 6 bases; unmatched junction bases: 8.

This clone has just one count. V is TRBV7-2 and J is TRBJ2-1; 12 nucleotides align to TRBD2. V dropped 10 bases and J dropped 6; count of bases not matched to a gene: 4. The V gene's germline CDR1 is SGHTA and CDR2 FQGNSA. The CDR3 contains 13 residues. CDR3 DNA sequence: TGTGCCACCGCGACTAGCGGGGGCAATGAGCAGTTCTTC. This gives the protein CATATSGGNEQFF.

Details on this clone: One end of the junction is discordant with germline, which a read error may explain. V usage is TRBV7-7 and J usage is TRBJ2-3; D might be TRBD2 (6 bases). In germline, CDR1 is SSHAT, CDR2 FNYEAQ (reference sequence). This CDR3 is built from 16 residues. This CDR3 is CASSPGTLAGTDTQYF. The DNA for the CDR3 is TGTGCTAGCAGCCCGGGGACCTTAGCGGGCACAGATACGCAGTATTTT.

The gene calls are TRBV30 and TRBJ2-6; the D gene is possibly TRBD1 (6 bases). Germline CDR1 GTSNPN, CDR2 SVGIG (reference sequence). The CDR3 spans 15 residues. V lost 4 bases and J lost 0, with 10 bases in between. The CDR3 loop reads CAWTQGSSGANVLTF. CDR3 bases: TGTGCCTGGACCCAGGGGAGCTCTGGGGCCAACGTCCTGACTTTC.

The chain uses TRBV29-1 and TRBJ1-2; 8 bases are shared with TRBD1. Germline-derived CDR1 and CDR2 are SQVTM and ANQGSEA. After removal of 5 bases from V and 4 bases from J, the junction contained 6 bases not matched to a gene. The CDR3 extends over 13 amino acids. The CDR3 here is CSVRRTGSYGYTF. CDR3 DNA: TGCAGCGTTCGGAGGACAGGGAGCTATGGCTACACCTTC.

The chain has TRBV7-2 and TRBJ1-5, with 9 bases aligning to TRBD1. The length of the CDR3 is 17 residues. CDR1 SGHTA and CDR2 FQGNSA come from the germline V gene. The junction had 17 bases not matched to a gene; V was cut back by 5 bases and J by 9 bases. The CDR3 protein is CASSLASPTGGFLPQHF. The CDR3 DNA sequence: TGTGCCAGCAGCCTCGCCTCTCCCACAGGGGGCTTTTTGCCCCAGCATTTT.

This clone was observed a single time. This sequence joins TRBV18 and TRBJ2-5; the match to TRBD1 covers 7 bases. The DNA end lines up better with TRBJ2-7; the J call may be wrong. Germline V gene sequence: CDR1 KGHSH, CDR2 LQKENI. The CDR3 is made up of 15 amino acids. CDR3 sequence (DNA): TGTGCCAGCTCGTCTACTGGACAGGCAAACTACGAGCAGTACTTC. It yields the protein CASSSTGQANYEQYF.

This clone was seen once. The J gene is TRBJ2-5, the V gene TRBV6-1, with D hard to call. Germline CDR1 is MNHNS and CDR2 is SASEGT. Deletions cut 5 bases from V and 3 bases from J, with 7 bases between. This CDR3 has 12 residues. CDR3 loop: CASSRREETQYF. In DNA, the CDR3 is TGTGCCAGCAGTCGACGGGAAGAGACCCAGTACTTC.

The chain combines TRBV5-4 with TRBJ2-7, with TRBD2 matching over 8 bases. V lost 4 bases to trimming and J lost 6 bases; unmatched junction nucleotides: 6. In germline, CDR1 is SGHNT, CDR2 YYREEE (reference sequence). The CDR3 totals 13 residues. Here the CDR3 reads CASSPDGRGEQYF. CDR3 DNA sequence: TGTGCCAGCAGCCCCGACGGGAGGGGCGAGCAGTACTTC.

This CDR3 reads CASSFHGVGYGYTF. In nucleotides, the CDR3 is TGTGCCAGCAGCTTTCATGGTGTCGGCTATGGCTACACCTTC. The chain couples TRBV7-9 to TRBJ1-2; D unresolved. Germline CDR1 and CDR2: SEHNR and FQNEAQ (reference sequence). The V end lost 3 bases, the J end lost 4 bases, and 12 bases lay between the germline ends. CDR3 length: 14 amino acids.

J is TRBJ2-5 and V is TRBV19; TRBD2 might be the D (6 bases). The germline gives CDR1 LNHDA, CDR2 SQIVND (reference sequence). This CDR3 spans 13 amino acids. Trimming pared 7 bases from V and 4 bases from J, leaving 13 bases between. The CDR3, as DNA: TGTGCCAGTAAACTGCAGGGAGGAGAGACCCAGTACTTC. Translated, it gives CASKLQGGETQYF.

In DNA, the CDR3 is TGTGCCAGCGGCTTGGAAGGAGGGTCCTACGAGCAGTACTTC. Translated: CASGLEGGSYEQYF. The V gene is TRBV27, the J gene TRBJ2-7, with a weak D call TRBD2 (6 bases). This CDR3 is built from 14 residues. Germline CDR1 and CDR2: MNHEY and SMNVEV (reference sequence). V gave up 8 bases and J gave up 1 base, with 15 bases separating them.

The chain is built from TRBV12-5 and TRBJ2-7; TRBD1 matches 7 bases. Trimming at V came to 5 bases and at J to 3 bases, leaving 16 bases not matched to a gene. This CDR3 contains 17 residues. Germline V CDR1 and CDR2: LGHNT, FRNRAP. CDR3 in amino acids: CASGPLTPPGGIYEQYF. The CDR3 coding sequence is TGTGCTAGTGGTCCCCTAACCCCGCCAGGGGGTATCTACGAGCAGTACTTC. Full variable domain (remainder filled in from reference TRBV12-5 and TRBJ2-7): DARVTQTPRHKVTEMGQEVTMRCQPILGHNTVFWYRQTMMQGLELLAYFRNRAPLDDSGMPKDRFSAEMPDATLATLKIQPSEPRDSAVYFCASGPLTPPGGIYEQYFGPGTRLTVT.

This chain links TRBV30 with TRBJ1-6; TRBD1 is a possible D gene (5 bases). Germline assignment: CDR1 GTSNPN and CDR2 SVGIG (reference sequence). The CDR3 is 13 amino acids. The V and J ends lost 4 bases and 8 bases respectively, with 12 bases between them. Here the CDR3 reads CAWKGQGYSPLHF. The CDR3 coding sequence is TGTGCCTGGAAAGGCCAGGGATATTCACCCCTCCACTTT.

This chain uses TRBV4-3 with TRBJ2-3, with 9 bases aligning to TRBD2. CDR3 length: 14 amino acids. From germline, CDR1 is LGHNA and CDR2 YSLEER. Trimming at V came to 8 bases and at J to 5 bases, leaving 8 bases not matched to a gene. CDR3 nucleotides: TGCGCCAGCGGGGCTAGCGGGGTTGGAGATACGCAGTATTTT. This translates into CASGASGVGDTQYF.

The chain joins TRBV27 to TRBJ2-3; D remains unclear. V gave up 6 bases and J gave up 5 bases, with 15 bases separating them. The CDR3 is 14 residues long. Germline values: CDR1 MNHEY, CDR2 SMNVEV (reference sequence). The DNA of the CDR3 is TGTGCCAGCAGCAGGATCCTTCTGGGAGATACGCAGTATTTT. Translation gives CASSRILLGDTQYF.

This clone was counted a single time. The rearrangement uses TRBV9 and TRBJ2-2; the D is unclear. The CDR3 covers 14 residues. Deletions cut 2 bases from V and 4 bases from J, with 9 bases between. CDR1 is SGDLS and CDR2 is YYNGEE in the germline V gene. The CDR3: CASSVGQFTGELFF. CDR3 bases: TGTGCCAGCAGCGTGGGCCAGTTCACCGGGGAGCTGTTTTTT.

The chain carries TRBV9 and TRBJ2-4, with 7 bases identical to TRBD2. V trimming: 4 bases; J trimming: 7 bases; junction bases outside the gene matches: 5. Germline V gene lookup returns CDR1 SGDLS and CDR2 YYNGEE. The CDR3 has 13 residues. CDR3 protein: CASSRLGGNIQYF. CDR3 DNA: TGTGCCAGCAGCCGACTGGGAGGGAACATTCAGTACTTC.